This TCR beta chain was identified in a study of T-cell memory formation after mild COVID-19. Findings and limits, study-wide: Pre-infection memory held some responding clones, suggesting pre-existing cross-reactive T cells responded.

TCR alpha and TCR beta cDNA libraries carrying sample barcodes and UMIs came from 5'RACE with constant-segment primers. TCRdb re-derived calls from the 5' RACE reads in MiXCR, one entry per CDR3 protein. The sample has hundreds of thousands of distinct CDR3 sequences, about a fifth seen once; the top ten hold around 13%. This clonotype was detected a few times. Its antigen is unknown. This CDR3 comprises 14 residues. CDR1 LNHDA and CDR2 SQIVND come from the germline V gene (reference sequence). V lost 1 base and J lost 0, with 7 bases in between. The sample consisted of PBMCs or a T cell subset sorted from them (not recorded which). J is TRBJ2-7 and V is TRBV19; either TRBD1 or TRBD2 may supply D (5 bases each). The clonotype was recovered from an adult woman who had mild COVID-19 (a few samples of this study predate the infection). Cell type and time point are not known. The CDR3 bases are TGTGCCAGTAGTATAGCAGGGAGCTCCTACGAGCAGTACTTC. As protein: CASSIAGSSYEQYF.